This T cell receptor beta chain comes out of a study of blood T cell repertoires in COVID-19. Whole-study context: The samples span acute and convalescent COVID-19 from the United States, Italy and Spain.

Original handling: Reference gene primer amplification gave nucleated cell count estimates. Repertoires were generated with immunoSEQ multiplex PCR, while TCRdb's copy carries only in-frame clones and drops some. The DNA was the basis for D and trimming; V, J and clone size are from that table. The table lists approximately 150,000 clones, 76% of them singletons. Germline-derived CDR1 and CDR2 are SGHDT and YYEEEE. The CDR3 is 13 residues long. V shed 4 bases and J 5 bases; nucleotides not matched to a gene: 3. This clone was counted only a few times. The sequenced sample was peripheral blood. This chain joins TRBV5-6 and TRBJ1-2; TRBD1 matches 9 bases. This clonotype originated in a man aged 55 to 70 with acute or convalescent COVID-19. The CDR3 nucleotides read TGTGCCAGCAGCCCCGGGACAGGGTATGGCTACACCTTC. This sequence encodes CASSPGTGYGYTF.